This TCR beta chain comes out of a study of blood T cell repertoires in COVID-19. This CDR3 comprises 13 residues. Unmatched junction bases numbered 7, after V lost 4 bases and J lost 7 bases. Germline-derived CDR1 and CDR2 are SGHRS and YFSETQ. How the authors handled the data: Nucleated cell counts were estimated from reference gene primer amplification. Sequenced by immunoSEQ multiplex PCR; TCRdb stores in-frame clones only, minus some. V and J calls and clone size are those listed in that table; D and trimming were worked out from the DNA. The sample lists tens of thousands of clones; roughly 90% were seen once.

The sequenced material came from peripheral blood. This chain connects TRBV5-1 to TRBJ1-2; TRBD1 agrees at 7 bases. The source of this sequence is a woman aged 60-75 years with active COVID-19. Written as DNA, the CDR3 is TGCGCCAGCAGCCCGGGGACAGAGGGTGGCTACACCTTC. It codes for CASSPGTEGGYTF.